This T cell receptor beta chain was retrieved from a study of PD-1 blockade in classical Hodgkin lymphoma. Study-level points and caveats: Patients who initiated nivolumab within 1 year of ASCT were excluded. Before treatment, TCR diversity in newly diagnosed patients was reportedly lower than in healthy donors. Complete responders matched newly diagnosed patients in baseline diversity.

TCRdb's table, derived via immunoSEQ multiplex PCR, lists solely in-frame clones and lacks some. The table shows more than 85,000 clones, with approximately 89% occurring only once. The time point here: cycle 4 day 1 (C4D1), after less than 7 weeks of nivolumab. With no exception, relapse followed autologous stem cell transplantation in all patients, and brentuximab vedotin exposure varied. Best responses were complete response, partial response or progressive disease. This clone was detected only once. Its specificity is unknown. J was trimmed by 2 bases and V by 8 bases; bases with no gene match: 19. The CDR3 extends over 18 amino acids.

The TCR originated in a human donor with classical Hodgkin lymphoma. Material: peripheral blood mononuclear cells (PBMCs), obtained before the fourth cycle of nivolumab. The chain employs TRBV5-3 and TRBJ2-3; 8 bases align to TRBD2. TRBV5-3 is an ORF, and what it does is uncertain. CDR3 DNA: TGTGCCAGGAGCCGGGAGCGGGAGAGTCTGGGTTCCACAGATACGCAGTATTTT. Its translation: CARSRERESLGSTDTQYF.